A single sample gave rise to the 20 T cell receptor beta chains below, sequenced in a study of T cells in Graves' hyperthyroidism and ophthalmopathy. There were TCR beta CDR3 regions amplified from RNA transcripts. A first-round RT-PCR of the TCR CDR3 used the HTBI primer set. TCRdb re-analysed the multiplex PCR reads in MiXCR, keeping a single row per CDR3 protein. Of under 450,000 distinct CDR3 sequences listed, roughly 14% were seen once; the top ten hold about 7.7%. The specimen sequenced was blood. The source is a woman aged 18-29 years with Graves' hyperthyroidism.

This clonotype was seen at least ten times. V is TRBV3-1 and J is TRBJ2-7; D ambiguous. The V end was cut by 0 bases, the J end by 5 bases, with 17 bases between. The CDR3 sequence is 16 residues long. Germline V gives CDR1 LGHDT, CDR2 YNNKEL (reference sequence). The CDR3, as DNA: TGTGCCAGCAGCCAAGAAGGCAGATTAGTACCCAACGAGCAGTACTTC. Protein sequence: CASSQEGRLVPNEQYF.

This clonotype was observed a few times. A much larger clone is a single base away; this may be a read error. The chain is built from TRBV7-3 and TRBJ1-1, with a possible D match to TRBD1 (6 bases). The CDR3 loop spans 13 amino acids. CDR1 is SGHTA and CDR2 is FQGTGA in the germline V gene. The CDR3 nucleotides are TGTGCCGGCAGCTTACACAGGGTCACTGAAGCTTTCTTT. The encoded protein is CAGSLHRVTEAFF.

This clonotype was detected ten times or more. V is TRBV2 and J is TRBJ2-7; tentatively, D is TRBD1 (6 bases). The CDR3 runs to 14 residues. Trimming left V 5 bases short and J 4 bases short, with 15 bases between. Germline lookup yields CDR1 SNHLY and CDR2 FYNNEI. DNA of the CDR3: TGTGCCAGCAGTCGAACCTTGACAGGATACGAGCAGTACTTC. Protein sequence: CASSRTLTGYEQYF. Full variable domain (rest looked up from reference TRBV2 and TRBJ2-7): EPEVTQTPSHQVTQMGQEVILRCVPISNHLYFYWYRQILGQKVEFLVSFYNNEISEKSEIFDDQFSVERPDGSNFTLKIRSTKLEDSAMYFCASSRTLTGYEQYFGPGTRLTVT.

This clonotype was observed many times. Relative to the germline gene, one junction end is altered; a read error may explain this. The CDR3: CASSLDLGDREDF. CDR3 DNA: TGTGCCAGCAGCTTAGATTTAGGGGACAGAGAAGACTTC. The chain joins TRBV11-2 to TRBJ2-7, with 7 bases that match TRBD1. Germline V gene lookup returns CDR1 SGHAT and CDR2 FQNNGV. CDR3 length equals 13 residues.

This clonotype came up many times. The CDR3 DNA sequence: TGTGCCAGCAGCTTCGTCGTGGAGGAGCAGTACTTC. Translating gives CASSFVVEEQYF. The gene calls are TRBV7-2 and TRBJ2-7; D ambiguous. Trimming shortened V by 3 bases and J by 7 bases, and 10 bases separated the two germline ends. The CDR3 spans 12 residues. Germline V gene data show CDR1 as SGHTA and CDR2 as FQGNSA.

This clonotype was seen a few times. V usage is TRBV7-2 and J usage is TRBJ2-3; 11 positions match TRBD2. V shed 5 bases and J 0 bases; nucleotides not matched to a gene: 10. The CDR3 spans 18 residues. The germline V gene has CDR1 SGHTA and CDR2 FQGNSA. CDR3 coding DNA: TGTGCCAGCAGCCCCCAAACTAGCGGGAGTTTGAGCACAGATACGCAGTATTTT. Its protein product is CASSPQTSGSLSTDTQYF.

This clonotype has only a few counts. The chain couples TRBV19 to TRBJ2-1, with 8 bases aligning to TRBD1. Germline assignment: CDR1 LNHDA and CDR2 SQIVND (reference sequence). The length of the CDR3 is 18 residues. V was clipped by 3 bases and J by 5 bases; unmatched bases: 15. CDR3 nucleotide sequence: TGTGCCAGTAGTATTGGTAGGGGCCAGGACAGGGATAACAATGAGCAGTTCTTC. Translated: CASSIGRGQDRDNNEQFF. Complete variable domain (other parts from reference TRBV19 and TRBJ2-1): DGGITQSPKYLFRKEGQNVTLSCEQNLNHDAMYWYRQDPGQGLRLIYYSQIVNDFQKGDIAEGYSVSREKKESFPLTVTSAQKNPTAFYLCASSIGRGQDRDNNEQFFGPGTRLTVL.

The J gene is TRBJ2-1, the V gene TRBV6-1, with D perhaps TRBD1 (5 bases). This CDR3 is 10 amino acids long. V was cut by 8 bases and J by 12 bases, with 11 bases left in between. Looked up from germline, CDR1 is MNHNS and CDR2 is SASEGT. In DNA, the CDR3 is TGTGCCAGCCTGTGGGGCCGGCAGTTCTTC. This encodes CASLWGRQFF.

As concerns this clonotype: Possible read error: a much larger clone is one base away. J is TRBJ1-5 and V is TRBV12-3 or TRBV12-4; D unclear. V was pared by 2 bases and J by 5 bases, with 4 bases between. The CDR3 loop spans 12 amino acids. CDR3 sequence: CASSLTDQPQHF. CDR3 nucleotides: TGTGCCAGCAGTTTAACGGATCAGCCCCAGCATTTT.

This clonotype has more than one count but fewer than ten. A much larger clonotype is one base distant, so this may be a read error. The chain's CDR3 is CASSWTGYGCTF. In nucleotides, the CDR3 is TGTGCCAGCAGTTGGACAGGGTATGGCTGCACCTTC. The chain employs TRBV6-7 and TRBJ1-2, with 8 bases fitting TRBD1. Being an ORF, TRBV6-7 has a function that is uncertain. This CDR3 has 12 residues.

This clonotype was seen just once. The chain has TRBV6-1 and TRBJ2-7; perhaps TRBD1 as D (5 bases). Trimming cost V 7 bases and J 0 bases, with 13 bases left between them. CDR3 length: 14 residues. Germline V gene lookup returns CDR1 MNHNS and CDR2 SASEGT. The CDR3 loop is CASTVGASSYEQYF. CDR3 nucleotides: TGTGCCAGCACGGTAGGGGCCAGCTCCTACGAGCAGTACTTC.

At least ten counts were recorded for this clonotype. The chain combines TRBV15 with TRBJ1-2, with a weak D call TRBD1 (5 bases). Trimming removed 5 bases from V and 2 bases from J, with 9 bases in between. Per the germline V gene, CDR1 is LNHNV and CDR2 is YYDKDF (reference sequence). The CDR3 has 13 amino acids. CDR3 DNA: TGTGCCACCAGCGGGGACCGAAACTATGGCTACACCTTC. Encoded protein: CATSGDRNYGYTF. The entire variable domain, with the rest obtained from reference TRBV15 and TRBJ1-2, is as follows: DAMVIQNPRYQVTQFGKPVTLSCSQTLNHNVMYWYQQKSSQAPKLLFHYYDKDFNNEADTPDNFQSRRPNTSFCFLDIRSPGLGDTAMYLCATSGDRNYGYTFGSGTRLTVV.

This clonotype was seen many times. The gene calls are TRBV29-1 and TRBJ2-5, with 11 bases aligning to TRBD2. The CDR3 runs to 15 residues. Losses at the gene ends were 4 bases for V and 5 bases for J; bases not matched to a gene: 9. CDR1 and CDR2 from the germline V gene are SQVTM and ANQGSEA. The CDR3 region is CSVGLAGGPGETQYF. The CDR3 DNA is TGCAGCGTTGGATTAGCGGGAGGGCCTGGGGAGACCCAGTACTTC. The variable domain in full, with the rest retrieved from reference TRBV29-1 and TRBJ2-5, is SAVISQKPSRDICQRGTSLTIQCQVDSQVTMMFWYRQQPGQSLTLIATANQGSEATYESGFVIDKFPISRPNLTFSTLTVSNMSPEDSSIYLCSVGLAGGPGETQYFGPGTRLLVL.

V is TRBV18 and J is TRBJ2-1, with 9 bases that match TRBD2. V lost 2 bases to trimming and J lost 6 bases; unmatched junction nucleotides: 8. Germline V CDR1 and CDR2: KGHSH, LQKENI. The CDR3 is 16 residues long. CDR3 protein: CASSPFGGRASNEQFF. In DNA, the CDR3 is TGTGCCAGCTCACCATTCGGCGGGAGGGCCAGCAATGAGCAGTTCTTC.

This clonotype was observed at least ten times. The rearrangement uses TRBV6-1 and TRBJ2-5; D is perhaps TRBD2 (6 bases). The ends were cut back, 1 base at V and 8 bases at J, with 14 bases in the middle. Per the germline V gene, CDR1 is MNHNS and CDR2 is SASEGT. The CDR3 runs to 14 residues. The CDR3 loop is CASSEGAGSTTQYF. DNA for the CDR3: TGTGCCAGCAGTGAAGGGGCGGGGAGTACTACCCAGTACTTC.

This clonotype appeared many times. The V gene is TRBV6-1, the J gene TRBJ2-2; D uncertain. With 5 bases removed from V and 5 bases from J, the gap between germline ends came to 18 bases. This CDR3 contains 16 residues. Germline V gives CDR1 MNHNS, CDR2 SASEGT. The CDR3 reads CASSYNGGWITGELFF. The CDR3, as DNA: TGTGCCAGCAGTTATAATGGTGGATGGATAACCGGGGAGCTGTTTTTT.

This clonotype was seen at least ten times. This sequence joins TRBV24-1 and TRBJ1-1; perhaps TRBD1 as D (5 bases). The germline V gene has CDR1 KGHDR and CDR2 SFDVKD. Trimming left V 0 bases short and J 3 bases short, with 16 bases between. The CDR3 has 17 amino acids. The CDR3 loop is CATSDLGPREMDTEAFF. In DNA, the CDR3 is TGTGCCACCAGTGATTTGGGGCCCAGGGAGATGGACACTGAAGCTTTCTTT.

There are many counts of this clonotype. The chain uses TRBV5-1 and TRBJ2-1, with 11 bases identical to TRBD2. Germline-derived CDR1 and CDR2 are SGHRS and YFSETQ. CDR3 length equals 16 residues. V gave up 4 bases and J gave up 4 bases; unmatched junction bases: 7. This chain's CDR3 is CASSELAGGLYNEQFF. The CDR3 DNA is TGCGCCAGCAGCGAGTTAGCGGGGGGGCTGTACAATGAGCAGTTCTTC. Drawing the rest from reference TRBV5-1 and TRBJ2-1, the complete variable domain is KAGVTQTPRYLIKTRGQQVTLSCSPISGHRSVSWYQQTPGQGLQFLFEYFSETQRNKGNFPGRFSGRQFSNSRSEMNVSTLELGDSALYLCASSELAGGLYNEQFFGPGTRLTVL.

V usage is TRBV5-5 and J usage is TRBJ2-5; D may match TRBD1 or TRBD2 (5 bases each). Trimming stripped 3 bases from V and 2 bases from J, with 11 bases between. The CDR3 runs to 14 residues. Germline values: CDR1 SGHKS, CDR2 YYEKEE (reference sequence). CDR3 DNA sequence: TGTGCCAGCAGCTCGGGACGGTCACAAGAGACCCAGTACTTC. Translation gives CASSSGRSQETQYF.

This clonotype came up many times. This sequence joins TRBV12-3 or TRBV12-4 and TRBJ2-7; 9 bases align to TRBD2. The CDR3 has 15 residues. J was trimmed by 3 bases and V by 4 bases; bases with no gene match: 7. The CDR3 bases are TGTGCCAGCAGTTCCCAGCGGGAGGCCTACTACGAGCAGTACTTC. As protein: CASSSQREAYYEQYF.